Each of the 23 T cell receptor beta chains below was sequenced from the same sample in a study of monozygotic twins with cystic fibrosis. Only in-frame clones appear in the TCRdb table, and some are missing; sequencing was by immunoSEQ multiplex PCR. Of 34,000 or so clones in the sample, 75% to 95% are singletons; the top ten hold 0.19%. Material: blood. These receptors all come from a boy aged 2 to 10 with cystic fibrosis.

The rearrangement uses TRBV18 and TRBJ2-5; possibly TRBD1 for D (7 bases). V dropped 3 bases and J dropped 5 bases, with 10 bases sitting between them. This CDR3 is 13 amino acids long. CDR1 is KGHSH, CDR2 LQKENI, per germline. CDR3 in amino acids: CASSPTGRETQYF. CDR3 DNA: TGTGCCAGCTCACCGACAGGGAGGGAGACCCAGTACTTC.

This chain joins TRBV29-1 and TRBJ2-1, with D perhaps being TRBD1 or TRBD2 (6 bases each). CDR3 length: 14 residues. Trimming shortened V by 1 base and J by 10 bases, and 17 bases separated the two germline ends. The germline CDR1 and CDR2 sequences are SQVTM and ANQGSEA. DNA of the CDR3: TGCAGCGTTGAAGGTCGGGGGCTGGATGGGGAGCAGTTCTTC. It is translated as CSVEGRGLDGEQFF.

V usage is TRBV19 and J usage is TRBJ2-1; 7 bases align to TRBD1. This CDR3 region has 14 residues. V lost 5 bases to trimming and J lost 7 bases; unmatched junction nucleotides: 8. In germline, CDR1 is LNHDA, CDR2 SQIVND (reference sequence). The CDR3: CASSRNDRENEQFF. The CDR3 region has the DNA TGTGCCAGTAGTCGGAACGACAGGGAGAATGAGCAGTTCTTC.

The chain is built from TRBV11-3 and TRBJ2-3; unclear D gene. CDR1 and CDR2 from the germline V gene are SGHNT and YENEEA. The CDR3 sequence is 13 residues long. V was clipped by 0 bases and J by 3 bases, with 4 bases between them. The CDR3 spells CASSLERTDTQYF. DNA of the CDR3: TGTGCCAGCAGCTTAGAGCGGACAGATACGCAGTATTTT.

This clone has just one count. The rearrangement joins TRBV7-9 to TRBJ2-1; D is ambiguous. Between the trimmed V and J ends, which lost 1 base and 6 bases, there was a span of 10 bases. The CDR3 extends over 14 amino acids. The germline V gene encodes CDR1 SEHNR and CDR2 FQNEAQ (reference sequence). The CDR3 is CASSLDGRINEQFF. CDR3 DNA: TGTGCCAGCAGCTTAGACGGTAGGATCAATGAGCAGTTCTTC.

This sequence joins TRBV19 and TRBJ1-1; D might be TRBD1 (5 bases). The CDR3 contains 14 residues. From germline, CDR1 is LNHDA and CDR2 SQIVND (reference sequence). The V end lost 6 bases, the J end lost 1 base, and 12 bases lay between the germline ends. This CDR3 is CASRPYDRNTEAFF. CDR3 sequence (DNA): TGTGCCAGTAGACCCTACGACAGGAACACTGAAGCTTTCTTT.

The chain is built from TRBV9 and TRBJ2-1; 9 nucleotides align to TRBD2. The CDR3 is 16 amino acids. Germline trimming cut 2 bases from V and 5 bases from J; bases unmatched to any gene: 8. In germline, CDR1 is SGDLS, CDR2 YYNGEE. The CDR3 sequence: CASSVRPGTSNNEQFF. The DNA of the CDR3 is TGTGCCAGCAGCGTTAGACCCGGGACTAGCAACAATGAGCAGTTCTTC.

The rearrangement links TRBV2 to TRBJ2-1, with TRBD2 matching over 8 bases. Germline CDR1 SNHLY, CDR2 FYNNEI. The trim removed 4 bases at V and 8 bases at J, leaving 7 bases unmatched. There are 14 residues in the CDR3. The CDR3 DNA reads TGTGCCAGCAGTGCGGGCGGGGGGCTGTATGAGCAGTTCTTC. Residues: CASSAGGGLYEQFF.

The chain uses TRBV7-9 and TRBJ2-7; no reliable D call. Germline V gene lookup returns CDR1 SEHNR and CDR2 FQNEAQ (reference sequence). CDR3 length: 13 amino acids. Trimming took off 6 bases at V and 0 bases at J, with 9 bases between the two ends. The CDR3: CASRPVSSYEQYF. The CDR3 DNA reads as TGTGCCAGCAGGCCGGTGAGCTCCTACGAGCAGTACTTC.

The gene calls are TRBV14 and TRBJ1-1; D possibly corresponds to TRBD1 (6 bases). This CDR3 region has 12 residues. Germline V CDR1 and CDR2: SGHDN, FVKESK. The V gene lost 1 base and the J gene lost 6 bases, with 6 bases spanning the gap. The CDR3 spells CASSQGGPEAFF. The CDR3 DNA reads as TGTGCCAGCAGCCAAGGGGGGCCTGAAGCTTTCTTT. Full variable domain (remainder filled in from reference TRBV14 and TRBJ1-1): EAGVTQFPSHSVIEKGQTVTLRCDPISGHDNLYWYRRVMGKEIKFLLHFVKESKQDESGMPNNRFLAERTGGTYSTLKVQPAELEDSGVYFCASSQGGPEAFFGQGTRLTVV.

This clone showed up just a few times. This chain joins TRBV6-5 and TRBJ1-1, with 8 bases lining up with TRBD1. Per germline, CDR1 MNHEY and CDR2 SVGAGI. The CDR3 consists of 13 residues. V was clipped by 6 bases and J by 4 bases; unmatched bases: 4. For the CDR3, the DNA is TGTGCCAGCAGACCTACAGGGGGCACTGAAGCTTTCTTT. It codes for CASRPTGGTEAFF.

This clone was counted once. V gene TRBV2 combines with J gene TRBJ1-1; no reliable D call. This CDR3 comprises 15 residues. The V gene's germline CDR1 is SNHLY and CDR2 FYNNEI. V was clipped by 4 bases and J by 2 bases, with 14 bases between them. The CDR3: CASSARPNPNTEAFF. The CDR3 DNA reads TGTGCCAGCAGTGCCCGACCGAACCCAAACACTGAAGCTTTCTTT.

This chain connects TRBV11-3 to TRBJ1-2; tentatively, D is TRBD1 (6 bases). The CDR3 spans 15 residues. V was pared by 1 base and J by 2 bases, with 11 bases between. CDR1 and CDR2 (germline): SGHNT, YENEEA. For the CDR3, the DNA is TGTGCCAGCAGCTTAGGCCTGGGGGCGAACTATGGCTACACCTTC. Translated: CASSLGLGANYGYTF.

The DNA of the CDR3 is TGTGCCACCTTTACGGGGGATTTCAATCAGCCCCAGCATTTT. It encodes CATFTGDFNQPQHF. The chain uses TRBV6-6 and TRBJ1-5; TRBD1 is a possible D gene (5 bases). This CDR3 has 14 residues. Looked up from germline, CDR1 is MNHNY and CDR2 is SVGAGI (reference sequence). Trimming shortened V by 10 bases and J by 3 bases, and 16 bases separated the two germline ends.

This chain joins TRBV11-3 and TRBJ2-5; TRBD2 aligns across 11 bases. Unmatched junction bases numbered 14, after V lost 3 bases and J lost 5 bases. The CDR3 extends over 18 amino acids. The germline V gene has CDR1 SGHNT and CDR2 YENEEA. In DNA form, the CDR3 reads TGTGCCAGCAGCTTGGTCGCCGGGACTAGCGGCCTCTGGGAGACCCAGTACTTC. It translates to CASSLVAGTSGLWETQYF.

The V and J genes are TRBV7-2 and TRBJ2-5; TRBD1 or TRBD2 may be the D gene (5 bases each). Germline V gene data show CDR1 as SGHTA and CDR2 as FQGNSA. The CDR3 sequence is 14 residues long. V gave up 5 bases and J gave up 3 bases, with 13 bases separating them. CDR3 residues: CASSLTGLEETQYF. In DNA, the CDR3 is TGTGCCAGCAGCCTCACGGGGCTGGAAGAGACCCAGTACTTC.

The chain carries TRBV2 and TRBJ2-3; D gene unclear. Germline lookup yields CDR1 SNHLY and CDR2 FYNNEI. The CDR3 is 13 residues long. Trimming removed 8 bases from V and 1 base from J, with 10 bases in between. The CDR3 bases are TGTGCCAGCCACTTAGGTGGCACAGATACGCAGTATTTT. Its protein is CASHLGGTDTQYF.

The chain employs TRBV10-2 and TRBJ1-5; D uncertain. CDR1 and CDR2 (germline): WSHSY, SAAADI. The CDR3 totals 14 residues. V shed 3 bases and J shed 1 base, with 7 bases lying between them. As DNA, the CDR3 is TGCGCCAGCAGTGATCCTTTAAGCAATCAGCCCCAGCATTTT. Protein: CASSDPLSNQPQHF.

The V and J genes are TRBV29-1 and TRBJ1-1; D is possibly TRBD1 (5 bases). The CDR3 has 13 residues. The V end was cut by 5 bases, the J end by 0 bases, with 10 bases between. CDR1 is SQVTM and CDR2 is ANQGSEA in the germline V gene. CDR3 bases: TGCAGCGTTTCTGAGGGGATGAACACTGAAGCTTTCTTT. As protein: CSVSEGMNTEAFF.

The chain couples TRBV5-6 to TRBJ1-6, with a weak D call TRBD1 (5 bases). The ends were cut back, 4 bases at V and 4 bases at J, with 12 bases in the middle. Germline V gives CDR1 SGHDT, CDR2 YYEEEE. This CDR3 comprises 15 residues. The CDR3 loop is CASSPWGLYNSPLHF. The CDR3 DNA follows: TGTGCCAGCAGCCCCTGGGGACTGTATAATTCACCCCTCCACTTT.

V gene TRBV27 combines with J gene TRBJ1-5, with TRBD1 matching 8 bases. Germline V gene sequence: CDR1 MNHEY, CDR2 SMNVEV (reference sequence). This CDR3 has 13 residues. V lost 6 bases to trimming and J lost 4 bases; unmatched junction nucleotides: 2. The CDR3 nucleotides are TGTGCCAGCAGCGGGACAGGTAATCAGCCCCAGCATTTT. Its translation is CASSGTGNQPQHF.

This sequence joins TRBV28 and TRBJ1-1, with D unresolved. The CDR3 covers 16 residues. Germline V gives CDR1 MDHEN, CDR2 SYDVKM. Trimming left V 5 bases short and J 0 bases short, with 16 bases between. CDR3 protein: CASSPIRSPVNTEAFF. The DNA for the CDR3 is TGTGCCAGCAGTCCTATCCGCAGCCCGGTGAACACTGAAGCTTTCTTT.

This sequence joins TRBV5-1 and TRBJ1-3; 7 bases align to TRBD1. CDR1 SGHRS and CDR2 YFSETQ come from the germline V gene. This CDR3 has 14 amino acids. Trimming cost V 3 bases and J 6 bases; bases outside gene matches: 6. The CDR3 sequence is CASSSGQEENTIYF. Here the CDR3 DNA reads TGCGCCAGCAGCTCCGGACAGGAAGAAAACACCATATATTTT. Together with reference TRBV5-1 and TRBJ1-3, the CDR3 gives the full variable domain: KAGVTQTPRYLIKTRGQQVTLSCSPISGHRSVSWYQQTPGQGLQFLFEYFSETQRNKGNFPGRFSGRQFSNSRSEMNVSTLELGDSALYLCASSSGQEENTIYFGEGSWLTVV.